Each of the 31 T cell receptor beta chains below was sequenced from the same sample in a study of T cell repertoires in cytomegalovirus infection. One entry per CDR3 protein, called by TCRdb with MiXCR from the reads. The table records just under 550,000 distinct CDR3 sequences, approximately 25% of them present only once. The sequencing sample was made of PBMCs. These receptors were obtained from a human donor in good health (CMV status not recorded). Some clones in this sample may be carry-over from other donors' samples.

This clonotype appeared a few times. The CDR3 here is CASSRSRQGLGYGYTF. Written as DNA, the CDR3 is TGTGCCAGCAGCCGGAGCCGACAGGGGCTGGGCTATGGCTACACCTTC. The chain couples TRBV7-2 to TRBJ1-2, with 8 bases fitting TRBD1. With 5 bases clipped from V and 4 bases from J, the junction kept 12 bases outside the gene matches. Germline CDR1 is SGHTA and CDR2 is FQGNSA. The CDR3 is 16 amino acids. Looking up the rest from reference TRBV7-2 and TRBJ1-2 gives the full variable domain: GAGVSQSPSNKVTEKGKDVELRCDPISGHTALYWYRQSLGQGLEFLIYFQGNSAPDKSGLPSDRFSAERTGGSVSTLTIQRTQQEDSAVYLCASSRSRQGLGYGYTFGSGTRLTVV.

This clonotype was seen a handful of times. This rearrangement joins TRBV15 to TRBJ1-1; perhaps TRBD1 as D (6 bases). The CDR3 runs 14 residues. The germline gives CDR1 LNHNV, CDR2 YYDKDF (reference sequence). V lost 8 bases, J lost 3 bases, and 16 bases lay in between. The CDR3 protein is CATRTGRRDTEAFF. CDR3 sequence (DNA): TGTGCCACCCGAACAGGGCGGAGGGACACTGAAGCTTTCTTT.

The V call is TRBV20-1, the J call TRBJ2-1; 8 nucleotides align to TRBD2. The trim removed 3 bases at V and 7 bases at J, leaving 5 bases unmatched. The CDR3 has 13 amino acids. Per germline, CDR1 DFQATT and CDR2 SNEGSKA (reference sequence). The CDR3: CSASAAGANEQFF. The CDR3 DNA follows: TGCAGTGCTAGTGCAGCGGGAGCGAATGAGCAGTTCTTC.

This clonotype was detected a few times. The rearrangement joins TRBV19 to TRBJ1-5; TRBD1 matches at 8 bases. There are 17 residues in the CDR3. The germline gives CDR1 LNHDA, CDR2 SQIVND (reference sequence). Germline trimming cut 1 base from V and 4 bases from J; bases unmatched to any gene: 9. CDR3 nucleotides: TGTGCCAGTAGTATAGGGACAGGGTTTGGCAGGAATCAGCCCCAGCATTTT. Protein product: CASSIGTGFGRNQPQHF.

This clonotype was seen only a few times. The chain employs TRBV12-3 or TRBV12-4 and TRBJ2-4; 7 bases agree with TRBD2. The V and J ends lost 3 bases and 1 base, in that order; junction bases with no gene match: 3. CDR3 size: 15 residues. CDR3 bases: TGTGCCAGCAGTTTCTGGGAGGGGGCCAAAAACATTCAGTACTTC. Protein product: CASSFWEGAKNIQYF.

The sample holds a few counts of this clonotype. This chain links TRBV18 with TRBJ2-2; 9 positions match TRBD1. The CDR3 extends over 14 amino acids. The trim removed 6 bases at V and 1 base at J, leaving 0 bases unmatched. Germline CDR1 and CDR2: KGHSH and LQKENI. CDR3 sequence reads: CASSGQGNTGELFF. Written as DNA, the CDR3 is TGTGCCAGCTCGGGACAGGGGAACACCGGGGAGCTGTTTTTT.

This clonotype was recorded at least ten times. The chain joins TRBV7-3 to TRBJ2-7; TRBD1 might be the D (6 bases). CDR3 length equals 15 residues. Trimming removed 3 bases at V and 0 bases at J, with 12 bases between. Germline V gene lookup returns CDR1 SGHTA and CDR2 FQGTGA. DNA of the CDR3: TGTGCCAGCAGCTTCTCCCGGGACAACTCCTACGAGCAGTACTTC. Amino acid sequence: CASSFSRDNSYEQYF.

This clonotype was seen more than once but under ten times. The chain joins TRBV12-3 or TRBV12-4 to TRBJ1-1; TRBD1 matches at 10 bases. CDR3 length equals 16 residues. The J segment lost 1 base and the V segment lost 6 bases, leaving 8 bases of the junction unmatched. CDR3 sequence (DNA): TGTGCCAGCAGACGAAGGACAGGGGGTGGGAACACTGAAGCTTTCTTT. This translates into CASRRRTGGGNTEAFF.

This clonotype was observed at least ten times. This chain links TRBV6-2 or TRBV6-3 with TRBJ1-1; D possibly corresponds to TRBD1 (6 bases). Per the germline V gene, CDR1 is MNHEY and CDR2 is SVGEGT. CDR3 length: 12 amino acids. V lost 2 bases to trimming and J lost 8 bases, with 9 bases between them. CDR3 DNA: TGTGCCAGCAGTTACCCACAGGGAGAAGCTTTCTTT. This sequence encodes CASSYPQGEAFF.

In this sample, this clonotype turned up many times. This chain joins TRBV7-2 and TRBJ1-1; D gene ambiguous. V gave up 0 bases and J gave up 3 bases, with 8 bases separating them. Germline V lookup: CDR1 SGHTA, CDR2 FQGNSA. The CDR3 consists of 14 residues. CDR3 coding DNA: TGTGCCAGCAGCTTAGCCCTGGGTCACACTGAAGCTTTCTTT. It codes for CASSLALGHTEAFF.

This clonotype was recorded a few times. The chain combines TRBV30 with TRBJ1-6, with no clear D. Trimming removed 7 bases at V and 4 bases at J, with 11 bases between. This CDR3 contains 13 residues. CDR1 and CDR2 from the germline V gene are GTSNPN and SVGIG (reference sequence). The CDR3 here is CAYTGTYNSPLHF. CDR3 sequence (DNA): TGTGCCTACACGGGCACGTATAATTCACCCCTCCACTTT.

V usage is TRBV6-1 and J usage is TRBJ2-3, with D hard to call. CDR1 and CDR2 (germline): MNHNS, SASEGT. The CDR3 has 15 amino acids. The ends were cut back, 3 bases at V and 2 bases at J, with 12 bases in the middle. The CDR3 region has the DNA TGTGCCAGCAGTGACGGAAACCTCTACACAGATACGCAGTATTTT. This sequence encodes CASSDGNLYTDTQYF.

This clonotype was picked up a small number of times. The chain employs TRBV7-2 and TRBJ1-5, with 7 bases aligning to TRBD1. With 6 bases clipped from V and 5 bases from J, the junction kept 7 bases outside the gene matches. CDR1 and CDR2 (germline): SGHTA, FQGNSA. CDR3 size: 14 residues. CDR3 DNA sequence: TGTGCCAGCAGACGAGGGGGCTGGGATCAGCCCCAGCATTTT. Translated, it gives CASRRGGWDQPQHF.

The chain is built from TRBV7-4 and TRBJ2-1; the D is unclear. The germline CDR1 and CDR2 sequences are SGHVT and SQSDAQ. The CDR3 is 13 residues long. The V end was cut by 2 bases, the J end by 5 bases, with 7 bases between. The chain's CDR3 is CASSLPPNNEQFF. The CDR3 DNA sequence: TGTGCCAGCAGCTTACCCCCTAACAATGAGCAGTTCTTC.

This clonotype occurred many times. This sequence joins TRBV7-2 and TRBJ1-5; 7 positions match TRBD1. This CDR3 spans 16 amino acids. Germline CDR1 reads SGHTA; CDR2 reads FQGNSA. J was trimmed by 4 bases and V by 2 bases; bases with no gene match: 8. The CDR3 nucleotides read TGTGCCAGCAGCTTACAAGCAGGGGGAGTTAATCAGCCCCAGCATTTT. This gives the protein CASSLQAGGVNQPQHF.

The chain uses TRBV4-1 and TRBJ2-1, with 11 bases that match TRBD2. J was trimmed by 4 bases and V by 3 bases; bases with no gene match: 11. The CDR3 has 18 residues. The V gene's germline CDR1 is MGHRA and CDR2 YSYEKL. This CDR3 reads CASSHGLAGLLSYNEQFF. As DNA, the CDR3 is TGCGCCAGCAGCCACGGACTAGCGGGCCTCCTTAGTTACAATGAGCAGTTCTTC.

This clonotype was picked up a small number of times. The J gene is TRBJ2-2, the V gene TRBV6-2 or TRBV6-3; no reliable D call. Germline V gene data show CDR1 as MNHEY and CDR2 as SVGEGT. Trimming removed 2 bases at V and 9 bases at J, with 7 bases between. The CDR3 has 12 residues. CDR3 DNA: TGTGCCAGCAGTTACCCAGACCGGGAGCTGTTTTTT. Its translation: CASSYPDRELFF.

The gene calls are TRBV19 and TRBJ1-2, with TRBD1 matching 8 bases. Trimming removed 6 bases from V and 6 bases from J; junction bases left unmatched: 6. The CDR3 spans 13 residues. The germline CDR1 and CDR2 sequences are LNHDA and SQIVND (reference sequence). Here the CDR3 DNA reads TGTGCCAGTAGCCCGGACAGGGTAGATGGCTACACCTTC. Amino acids: CASSPDRVDGYTF.

This clonotype was seen a few times. The rearrangement uses TRBV7-3 and TRBJ1-1; D perhaps matches TRBD1 (5 bases). The CDR3 is 14 amino acids. Germline values: CDR1 SGHTA, CDR2 FQGTGA. Between the trimmed V and J ends, which lost 5 bases and 5 bases, there was a span of 15 bases. The CDR3 DNA is TGTGCCAGCAGCCCAAGGGGCGGGAGGACTGAAGCTTTCTTT. This encodes CASSPRGGRTEAFF.

Ten or more counts support this clonotype. The J gene is TRBJ2-1, the V gene TRBV7-6, with 15 bases lining up with TRBD2. Germline assignment: CDR1 SGHVS and CDR2 FNYEAQ. V shed 5 bases and J 4 bases; nucleotides not matched to a gene: 15. The CDR3 is 20 amino acids. The CDR3 here is CASSQRWGLAGGESYNEQFF. The DNA for the CDR3 is TGTGCCAGCAGCCAACGGTGGGGACTAGCGGGAGGCGAATCTTACAATGAGCAGTTCTTC.

This clonotype has only a few counts. CDR3 coding DNA: TGTGCCAGTAGTATCCACGGGGAGTTTAGCAATCAGCCCCAGCATTTT. Protein: CASSIHGEFSNQPQHF. The chain joins TRBV19 to TRBJ1-5; D ambiguous. The CDR3 length is 16 residues. CDR1 and CDR2 (germline): LNHDA, SQIVND (reference sequence). The V gene lost 3 bases and the J gene lost 0 bases, with 12 bases spanning the gap. Full variable domain (rest looked up from reference TRBV19 and TRBJ1-5): DGGITQSPKYLFRKEGQNVTLSCEQNLNHDAMYWYRQDPGQGLRLIYYSQIVNDFQKGDIAEGYSVSREKKESFPLTVTSAQKNPTAFYLCASSIHGEFSNQPQHFGDGTRLSIL.

This chain joins TRBV2 and TRBJ2-5, with no clear D. CDR1 is SNHLY and CDR2 is FYNNEI in the germline V gene. The CDR3 loop spans 12 amino acids. Trimming removed 7 bases at V and 5 bases at J, with 11 bases between. CDR3 DNA sequence: TGTGCCAGCAAGGGATACGGGGAGACCCAGTACTTC. This codes for CASKGYGETQYF.

This clonotype appeared a few times. The chain has TRBV24-1 and TRBJ2-1; TRBD2 might be the D (6 bases). Per the germline V gene, CDR1 is KGHDR and CDR2 is SFDVKD. The CDR3 is 16 residues long. Trimming pared 3 bases from V and 9 bases from J, leaving 20 bases between. The CDR3 protein is CATSDPGTGVGGEQFF. The CDR3, as DNA: TGTGCCACCAGTGATCCTGGGACTGGGGTCGGGGGTGAGCAGTTCTTC.

The genes are TRBV5-1 and TRBJ2-1; D is tentatively TRBD1 or TRBD2 (5 bases each). Trimming removed 3 bases from V and 0 bases from J, with 13 bases in between. Germline CDR1 is SGHRS and CDR2 is YFSETQ. The CDR3 totals 16 residues. The DNA of the CDR3 is TGCGCCAGCAGCTCGGTAGGGGAGCCCTCCTACAATGAGCAGTTCTTC. The encoded protein is CASSSVGEPSYNEQFF. Together with reference TRBV5-1 and TRBJ2-1, the CDR3 gives the full variable domain: KAGVTQTPRYLIKTRGQQVTLSCSPISGHRSVSWYQQTPGQGLQFLFEYFSETQRNKGNFPGRFSGRQFSNSRSEMNVSTLELGDSALYLCASSSVGEPSYNEQFFGPGTRLTVL.

The chain employs TRBV5-4 and TRBJ2-5; TRBD2 might be the D (6 bases). Germline V lookup: CDR1 SGHNT, CDR2 YYREEE (reference sequence). V was trimmed by 4 bases and J by 1 base, leaving 23 bases between them. This CDR3 has 18 amino acids. The CDR3 reads CASSLIGGTVWGQETQYF. Written as DNA, the CDR3 is TGTGCCAGCAGCCTGATCGGAGGGACTGTTTGGGGCCAAGAGACCCAGTACTTC.

The V and J genes are TRBV3-1 and TRBJ2-3; 12 bases map to TRBD2. CDR1 is LGHDT, CDR2 YNNKEL, per germline (reference sequence). The V segment lost 0 bases and the J segment 4 bases; nucleotides outside the gene matches: 8. The CDR3 sequence is 18 residues long. The CDR3, as DNA: TGTGCCAGCAGCCAAGAATTGGCTAGCGGGAGGGCCGCAGATACGCAGTATTTT. It is translated as CASSQELASGRAADTQYF.

The V and J genes are TRBV4-2 and TRBJ2-2; a weak D match, TRBD1 (5 bases). The CDR3 totals 15 residues. Trimming removed 0 bases at V and 6 bases at J, with 11 bases between. From germline, CDR1 is LGHNA and CDR2 YNFKEQ. The DNA for the CDR3 is TGTGCCAGCAGCCAAGACCCAGGGTCTCCCGGGGAGCTGTTTTTT. Its protein is CASSQDPGSPGELFF.

A few counts support this clonotype. The chain couples TRBV4-3 to TRBJ1-6; D is unclear. CDR3 length: 16 residues. With 0 bases removed from V and 8 bases from J, the gap between germline ends came to 14 bases. The V gene's germline CDR1 is LGHNA and CDR2 YSLEER. As DNA, the CDR3 is TGCGCCAGCAGCCAAGACGGAGTCCCGTTCGATTCACCCCTCCACTTT. Its protein product is CASSQDGVPFDSPLHF.

This clonotype was counted many times. In nucleotides, the CDR3 is TGTGCCAGCAGGGCGGGCCCGAGGGTCCTAAACACCGGGGAGCTGTTTTTT. Protein sequence: CASRAGPRVLNTGELFF. This chain uses TRBV7-6 with TRBJ2-2, with D perhaps TRBD2 (5 bases). The germline gives CDR1 SGHVS, CDR2 FNYEAQ. This CDR3 spans 17 amino acids. V lost 6 bases, J lost 2 bases, and 19 bases lay in between. The full variable domain, with the rest looked up from reference TRBV7-6 and TRBJ2-2, is GAGVSQSPRYKVTKRGQDVALRCDPISGHVSLYWYRQALGQGPEFLTYFNYEAQQDKSGLPNDRFSAERPEGSISTLTIQRTEQRDSAMYRCASRAGPRVLNTGELFFGEGSRLTVL.

V is TRBV11-2 and J is TRBJ2-7, with 11 bases identical to TRBD2. Germline V gives CDR1 SGHAT, CDR2 FQNNGV. Trimming at V came to 4 bases and at J to 7 bases, leaving 6 bases not matched to a gene. This CDR3 is 14 amino acids long. The CDR3 region has the DNA TGTGCCAGCAGCTCGGGACTAGCGGAGGGGGAGCAGTACTTC. It yields the protein CASSSGLAEGEQYF.

Only a few counts were recorded for this clonotype. This chain joins TRBV12-3 or TRBV12-4 and TRBJ2-2; 8 bases agree with TRBD1. The CDR3 runs to 16 residues. The V segment lost 2 bases and the J segment 4 bases; nucleotides outside the gene matches: 6. CDR3 DNA: TGTGCCAGCAGTTTAACAGGGGGACGTATCACCGGGGAGCTGTTTTTT. It specifies CASSLTGGRITGELFF.